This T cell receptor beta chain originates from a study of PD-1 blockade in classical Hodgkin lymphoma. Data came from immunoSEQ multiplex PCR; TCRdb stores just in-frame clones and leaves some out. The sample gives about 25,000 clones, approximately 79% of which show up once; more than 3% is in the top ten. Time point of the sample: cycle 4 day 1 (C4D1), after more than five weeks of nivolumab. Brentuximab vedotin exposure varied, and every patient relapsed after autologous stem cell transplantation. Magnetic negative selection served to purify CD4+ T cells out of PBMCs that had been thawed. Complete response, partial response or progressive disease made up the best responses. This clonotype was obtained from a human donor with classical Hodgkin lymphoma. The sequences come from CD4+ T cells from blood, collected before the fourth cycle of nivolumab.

The CDR3 sequence: CASRYTTGRRETQYF. CDR3 nucleotide sequence: TGCGCCAGCAGATACACGACAGGGCGAAGGGAGACCCAGTACTTC. The chain employs TRBV5-1 and TRBJ2-5; TRBD1 matches at 7 bases. The germline gives CDR1 SGHRS, CDR2 YFSETQ. The V gene end was trimmed by 5 bases and the J gene end by 5 bases; junction bases not matched to a gene: 12. The CDR3 is made up of 15 amino acids.